A single sample gave rise to the 21 T cell receptor beta chains below, sequenced in a study of OX40 agonist ivuxolimab in advanced cancers. Method: immunoSEQ multiplex PCR; TCRdb's copy keeps in-frame clones and lacks some. This table holds about 70,000 clones, 85% to 90% found once. The source was CD4+ or CD8+ T cells sorted from blood, collected in a trial of the OX40 agonist ivuxolimab. The receptors come from an adult with an advanced solid tumor such as melanoma, head and neck, liver or kidney cancer.

The rearrangement uses TRBV6-5 and TRBJ2-1, with D unresolved. Germline CDR1 and CDR2: MNHEY and SVGAGI. This CDR3 spans 13 amino acids. Trimming pared 8 bases from V and 0 bases from J, leaving 8 bases between. The CDR3 here is CASGFSSYNEQFF. The CDR3, as DNA: TGTGCCAGCGGGTTTTCCTCCTACAATGAGCAGTTCTTC.

The J gene is TRBJ1-3, the V gene TRBV28, with TRBD1 identical over 8 bases. This CDR3 comprises 15 residues. CDR1 is MDHEN and CDR2 is SYDVKM in the germline V gene. V gave up 6 bases and J gave up 4 bases; unmatched junction bases: 8. The CDR3 is CASRTSGGPGNTIYF. CDR3 coding DNA: TGTGCCAGCAGAACCTCAGGGGGCCCCGGAAACACCATATATTTT.

The chain couples TRBV19 to TRBJ1-3, with TRBD1 as a possible D gene (5 bases). The length of the CDR3 is 16 residues. Germline V gene sequence: CDR1 LNHDA, CDR2 SQIVND (reference sequence). Trimming left V 3 bases short and J 1 base short, with 13 bases between. Here the CDR3 reads CASSMDQGASGNTIYF. In nucleotides, the CDR3 is TGTGCCAGTAGTATGGATCAGGGAGCGTCTGGAAACACCATATATTTT.

The genes are TRBV4-1 and TRBJ1-6, with D uncertain. Per germline, CDR1 MGHRA and CDR2 YSYEKL. CDR3 length equals 14 residues. Trimming shortened V by 4 bases and J by 7 bases, and 11 bases separated the two germline ends. CDR3 DNA: TGCGCCAGCAGCCGAAGGGATGACAATTCACCCCTCCACTTT. Encoded protein: CASSRRDDNSPLHF.

J is TRBJ1-2 and V is TRBV19; D perhaps matches TRBD1 (6 bases). The CDR3 spans 15 residues. CDR1 is LNHDA, CDR2 SQIVND, per germline (reference sequence). V was pared by 9 bases and J by 4 bases, with 21 bases between. For the CDR3, the DNA is TGTGCCAGCTCTACAACAGGGCCGGGAGGCTATGGCTACACCTTC. The encoded protein is CASSTTGPGGYGYTF.

This clone was observed a few times. The genes are TRBV5-4 and TRBJ1-3; D remains ambiguous. CDR3 length: 14 amino acids. Germline values: CDR1 SGHNT, CDR2 YYREEE (reference sequence). Trimming took off 0 bases at V and 2 bases at J, with 6 bases between the two ends. CDR3 bases: TGTGCCAGCAGCTTGGAGACACCTGGAAACACCATATATTTT. This gives the protein CASSLETPGNTIYF. Looking up the rest from reference TRBV5-4 and TRBJ1-3 gives the full variable domain: ETGVTQSPTHLIKTRGQQVTLRCSSQSGHNTVSWYQQALGQGPQFIFQYYREEENGRGNFPPRFSGLQFPNYSSELNVNALELDDSALYLCASSLETPGNTIYFGEGSWLTVV.

This sequence joins TRBV4-1 and TRBJ2-5; 7 bases are a match to TRBD1. Trimming removed 3 bases from V and 5 bases from J; junction bases left unmatched: 6. Per the germline V gene, CDR1 is MGHRA and CDR2 is YSYEKL. This CDR3 region has 14 residues. CDR3 nucleotide sequence: TGCGCCAGCAGCCACAGGACAGGAAGCGAGACCCAGTACTTC. As protein: CASSHRTGSETQYF.

The chain employs TRBV5-1 and TRBJ1-1; 9 bases match TRBD1. The ends lost 3 bases at V and 0 bases at J; junction bases unmatched: 3. This CDR3 is built from 15 residues. Looked up from germline, CDR1 is SGHRS and CDR2 is YFSETQ. The CDR3 loop is CASSWGTGMNTEAFF. The DNA of the CDR3 is TGCGCCAGCAGCTGGGGGACAGGGATGAACACTGAAGCTTTCTTT.

V gene TRBV2 combines with J gene TRBJ1-1; D is perhaps TRBD1 (5 bases). In germline, CDR1 is SNHLY, CDR2 FYNNEI. Trimming cost V 5 bases and J 5 bases, with 12 bases left between them. The CDR3 sequence is 13 residues long. The CDR3 DNA reads as TGTGCCAGCAGTTTCGACAGCCTGACTGAAGCTTTCTTT. It is translated as CASSFDSLTEAFF.

The J gene is TRBJ1-1, the V gene TRBV18; 10 nucleotides align to TRBD1. The length of the CDR3 is 15 residues. V was clipped by 5 bases and J by 2 bases; unmatched bases: 5. The germline CDR1 and CDR2 sequences are KGHSH and LQKENI. CDR3 sequence reads: CASSTGQGGNTEAFF. The DNA for the CDR3 is TGTGCCAGCTCAACCGGACAGGGGGGTAACACTGAAGCTTTCTTT.

The chain links TRBV23-1 to TRBJ1-1; maybe TRBD1 (6 bases). TRBV23-1 counts as an open reading frame of uncertain function. The ends were cut back, 2 bases at V and 1 base at J, with 17 bases in the middle. The CDR3 length is 17 residues. The CDR3 sequence is CASSQMARGPANTEAFF. CDR3 nucleotide sequence: TGCGCCAGCAGTCAAATGGCCCGGGGGCCAGCGAACACTGAAGCTTTCTTT.

This clone showed up just once. The chain links TRBV5-1 to TRBJ2-2; D remains unclear. Trimming pared 0 bases from V and 0 bases from J, leaving 9 bases between. This CDR3 is 16 amino acids long. Germline CDR1 is SGHRS and CDR2 is YFSETQ. The CDR3 spells CASSLAARSNTGELFF. Here the CDR3 DNA reads TGCGCCAGCAGCTTGGCCGCCAGGTCGAACACCGGGGAGCTGTTTTTT.

The chain uses TRBV15 and TRBJ1-4, with D perhaps TRBD1 (5 bases). V gave up 3 bases and J gave up 8 bases, with 10 bases separating them. In germline, CDR1 is LNHNV, CDR2 YYDKDF (reference sequence). The CDR3 contains 13 residues. In DNA, the CDR3 is TGTGCCACCAGCAGCATGCGGGGGGAAAAACTGTTTTTT. It encodes CATSSMRGEKLFF.

CDR3 nucleotide sequence: TGTGCCAGTAGTCCCAGGGGGCAGGAAGATGGCTACACCTTC. The encoded protein is CASSPRGQEDGYTF. This chain uses TRBV19 with TRBJ1-2; TRBD1 aligns across 8 bases. Trimming at V came to 5 bases and at J to 6 bases, leaving 8 bases not matched to a gene. Germline V gives CDR1 LNHDA, CDR2 SQIVND (reference sequence). The CDR3 length is 14 residues.

CDR3 sequence (DNA): TGTGCCAGCAGCTTATTGGGTGGGAGCCTTATTGCCGGGGAGCTGTTTTTT. It is translated as CASSLLGGSLIAGELFF. The gene calls are TRBV7-3 and TRBJ2-2; a possible D gene is TRBD2 (5 bases). Trimming shortened V by 2 bases and J by 6 bases, and 19 bases separated the two germline ends. The length of the CDR3 is 17 residues. Per germline, CDR1 SGHTA and CDR2 FQGTGA.

The chain combines TRBV27 with TRBJ1-1; 12 bases line up with TRBD1. Germline-derived CDR1 and CDR2 are MNHEY and SMNVEV (reference sequence). Trimming cost V 6 bases and J 5 bases; bases outside gene matches: 7. The length of the CDR3 is 15 residues. CDR3: CASRGDRGRGTEAFF. The CDR3 coding sequence is TGTGCCAGCAGGGGGGACAGGGGGCGAGGGACTGAAGCTTTCTTT.

The chain combines TRBV21-1 with TRBJ1-1. TRBV21-1 is tagged as a pseudogene. This CDR3 is 14 amino acids long. The CDR3 reads CARGIHASNTEAFF. The CDR3 coding sequence is TGTGCCAGGGGGATTCATGCTTCGAACACTGAAGCTTTCTTT.

The chain uses TRBV28 and TRBJ1-4; no clear D gene. Germline lookup yields CDR1 MDHEN and CDR2 SYDVKM. V was trimmed by 6 bases and J by 8 bases, leaving 13 bases between them. This CDR3 comprises 13 residues. DNA of the CDR3: TGTGCCAGCAGCCCGAGTCCGAGGGAAAAACTGTTTTTT. Residues: CASSPSPREKLFF.

V is TRBV7-9 and J is TRBJ2-7; D remains ambiguous. Germline V CDR1 and CDR2: SEHNR, FQNEAQ (reference sequence). Trimming took 0 bases from V and 0 from J, leaving 3 bases between them. The CDR3 runs 13 residues. The CDR3 nucleotides are TGTGCCAGCAGCTTAGCAGGCTCCTACGAGCAGTACTTC. Translated: CASSLAGSYEQYF.

The gene calls are TRBV25-1 and TRBJ2-1; no clear D gene. Germline CDR1 reads MGHDK; CDR2 reads SYGVNS. Trimming removed 3 bases from V and 9 bases from J, with 9 bases in between. The CDR3 is 12 residues long. CDR3 sequence (DNA): TGTGCCAGCAGTGACCCTATGGCTGAGCAGTTCTTC. This gives the protein CASSDPMAEQFF. Based on the CDR3 plus reference TRBV25-1 and TRBJ2-1, the full variable domain is EADIYQTPRYLVIGTGKKITLECSQTMGHDKMYWYQQDPGMELHLIHYSYGVNSTEKGDLSSESTVSRIRTEHFPLTLESARPSHTSQYLCASSDPMAEQFFGPGTRLTVL.

The genes are TRBV6-6 and TRBJ2-2, with D maybe TRBD1 (6 bases). V was trimmed by 6 bases and J by 1 base, leaving 9 bases between them. Germline CDR1 is MNHNY and CDR2 is SVGAGI (reference sequence). The CDR3 runs 14 residues. This CDR3 reads CASSRGQNTGELFF. CDR3 coding DNA: TGTGCCAGCAGCCGGGGACAGAACACCGGGGAGCTGTTTTTT.